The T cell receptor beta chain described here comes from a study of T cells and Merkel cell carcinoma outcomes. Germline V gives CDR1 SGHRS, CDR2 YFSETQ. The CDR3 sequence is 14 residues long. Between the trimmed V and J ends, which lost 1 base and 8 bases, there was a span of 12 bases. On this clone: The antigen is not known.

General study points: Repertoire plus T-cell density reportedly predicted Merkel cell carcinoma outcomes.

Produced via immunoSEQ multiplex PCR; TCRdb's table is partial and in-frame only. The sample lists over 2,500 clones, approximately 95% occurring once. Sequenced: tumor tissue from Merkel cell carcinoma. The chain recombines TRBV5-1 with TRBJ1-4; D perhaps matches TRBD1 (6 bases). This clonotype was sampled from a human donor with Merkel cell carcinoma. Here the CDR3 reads CASSLQQGSEKLFF. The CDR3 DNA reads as TGCGCCAGCAGCTTGCAACAGGGCAGCGAAAAACTGTTTTTT. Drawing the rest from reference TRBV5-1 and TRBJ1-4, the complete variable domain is KAGVTQTPRYLIKTRGQQVTLSCSPISGHRSVSWYQQTPGQGLQFLFEYFSETQRNKGNFPGRFSGRQFSNSRSEMNVSTLELGDSALYLCASSLQQGSEKLFFGSGTQLSVL.